This T cell receptor (beta chain) was sequenced in a study of blood T cells in healthy people across ages. The CDR3 sequence is 13 residues long. Germline CDR1 MDHEN, CDR2 SYDVKM. V shed 3 bases and J shed 4 bases, with 7 bases lying between them. Alongside a J-beta primer mix, a sample-barcoded 5' primer served in a second PCR lasting about 7 to 12 cycles. TCRdb called the 5' RACE reads again in MiXCR, with one record for every CDR3 protein. The sample has 1.5 million to 2 million distinct CDR3 sequences, approximately 50% seen once; the top ten hold approximately 2%. This receptor was taken from a middle-aged woman in good health. The V call is TRBV28, the J call TRBJ1-5; D gene ambiguous. The sample consisted of blood. CDR3: CASSFFRNQPQHF. CDR3 DNA sequence: TGTGCCAGCAGTTTCTTCCGTAATCAGCCCCAGCATTTT. The full variable domain, completed using reference TRBV28 and TRBJ1-5, is DVKVTQSSRYLVKRTGEKVFLECVQDMDHENMFWYRQDPGLGLRLIYFSYDVKMKEKGDIPEGYSVSREKKERFSLILESASTNQTSMYLCASSFFRNQPQHFGDGTRLSIL.